This TCR beta chain derives from a study of T cell responses to AZD1222 COVID-19 vaccine (TCRdb year 2021). As for the study more broadly: AZD1222 recipients with second doses at about 4 weeks or about 12 weeks were pooled, because spike-specific TCR depth and breadth did not differ between schedules. TCR sequencing was performed for some 250 trial participants, of whom some 200 were given two doses of AZD1222 and around 26 were given two doses of MenACWY control vaccine. Trial participants were enrolled by age into 18-55, 56-69 and 70-plus year subgroups, with roughly 150, 30 and 60 TCR-sequenced participants respectively. Points the paper makes about the study in general: The 56-69-year group was small, and its depth increase did not reach significance, likely because of low power. The vaccine-associated CD4 TCRs covered the entire spike protein, and the dominant responses fell in regions 160-218 and 743-854. Reportedly, close to half of the unique spike-specific TCRs recognized epitopes lying outside the regions that are mutated in the B.1.351 and B.1.1.7 variants. Spike-specific TCR breadth and depth rose significantly after two AZD1222 doses compared with day 0 and with MenACWY recipients. Because no day 14 peak-response samples were available, the repertoires could be characterized only after the peak T cell response. Only 5 to 7 AZD1222 recipients were SARS-CoV-2 seropositive at baseline, limiting conclusions about previously exposed vaccinees. Participants were mostly white British, with more females than males. The authors suggested clonal diversity may have been underestimated.

For this clone: Its antigen specificity is not known. No per-base quality is available; no much larger clone lies one base away.

The CDR3 regions of human TCRbeta chains were analyzed by immunosequencing. Turning to the authors' computational methods: TCRs in the repertoires were compared against a reference library of SARS-CoV-2-specific TCRs that had been generated with the MIRA antigen-specificity platform. Breadth was defined as the fraction of unique TCRs that were SARS-CoV-2-associated. Depth was defined as the fraction of total T cells that were SARS-CoV-2-associated. Each spike-specific TCR was assigned to its reactive spike region and to a CD4 or CD8 class using the MIRA data. Log10-transformed breadth and depth values were compared by one-way ANOVA with Sidak's multiple comparisons tests. TCRdb mirrors the immuneACCESS table, restricted to in-frame sequences. Some clones are absent from its copies; in checked studies, under half trace to an unresolved V gene, and the reason for the others is unknown. Clonal size and the V and J genes are those of that table, whereas D and trimming came from the DNA. This sample is represented by about 130,000 clones; approximately 90% of them were singletons. The top ten constitute about 7% of the sample.

In light of the paper, this sample's time point label describes: baseline before first vaccination. Vaccinee samples were obtained from the UK trials COV001 and COV002, which included a single-blind randomized controlled phase 2/3 trial of AZD1222 (ChAdOx1 nCoV-19) in healthy adults. Trial participant PBMC samples were collected at day 0 and day 28 after the second dose for TCRbeta chain sequencing. CDR1 LNHDA and CDR2 SQIVND are derived from the germline V gene (reference sequence). Including the terminal cysteine and phenylalanine, the CDR3 comprises 18 residues. The retained sequence is limited to the CDR3, 54 bases, with the frame set at the first base. V drops 6 bases and J drops 0 bases, leaving 21 bases in between.

Recombination joined TRBV19 with TRBJ2-1; TRBD1 might be the D gene, on 8 matching bases. The sequence was obtained from an adult in good health. The sample here was peripheral blood, taken on day 0 of AZD1222 vaccination. The DNA sequence is as follows: TGTGCCAGTAGCAAGGGGGGGACAGGCCTAAGCTCCTACAATGAGCAGTTCTTC. The translation is CASSKGGTGLSSYNEQFF. The reference TRBV19 and TRBJ2-1 proteins fill in what lies around the CDR3, so the full variable domain reads DGGITQSPKYLFRKEGQNVTLSCEQNLNHDAMYWYRQDPGQGLRLIYYSQIVNDFQKGDIAEGYSVSREKKESFPLTVTSAQKNPTAFYLCASSKGGTGLSSYNEQFFGPGTRLTVL.